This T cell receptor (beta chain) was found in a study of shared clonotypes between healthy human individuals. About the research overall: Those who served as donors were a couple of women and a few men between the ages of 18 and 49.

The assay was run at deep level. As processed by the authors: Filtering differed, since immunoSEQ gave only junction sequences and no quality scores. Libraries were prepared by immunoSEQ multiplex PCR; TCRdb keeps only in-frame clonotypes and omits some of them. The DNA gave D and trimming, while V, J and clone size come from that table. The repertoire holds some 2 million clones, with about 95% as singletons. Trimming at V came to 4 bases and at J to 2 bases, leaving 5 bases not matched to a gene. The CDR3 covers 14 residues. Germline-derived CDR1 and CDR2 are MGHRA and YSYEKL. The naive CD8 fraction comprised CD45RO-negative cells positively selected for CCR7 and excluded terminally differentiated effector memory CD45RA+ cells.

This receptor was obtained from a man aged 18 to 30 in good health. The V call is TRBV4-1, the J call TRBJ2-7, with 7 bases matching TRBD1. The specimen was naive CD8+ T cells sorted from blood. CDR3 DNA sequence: TGCGCCAGCAGCCTCACCGGACAGGCCTACGAGCAGTACTTC. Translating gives CASSLTGQAYEQYF.